The 16 T cell receptor beta chains reported below all come from one sample, sequenced in a study of blood T cell repertoires in COVID-19. Sequencing used immunoSEQ multiplex PCR; TCRdb keeps in-frame clones, though not all of them. Of about 160,000 clones listed, about 85% are singletons. Material for sequencing was peripheral blood. Receptor source: a woman between 50 and 59 years old with COVID-19, enrolled during active disease.

V gene TRBV5-1 combines with J gene TRBJ1-1, with D uncertain. The CDR3 length is 14 residues. Looked up from germline, CDR1 is SGHRS and CDR2 is YFSETQ. Deletions cut 10 bases from V and 0 bases from J, with 16 bases between. The chain's CDR3 is CACRLAHVNTEAFF. Here the CDR3 DNA reads TGCGCCTGTCGTTTGGCCCACGTGAACACTGAAGCTTTCTTT.

The chain is built from TRBV3-1 (or the pseudogene TRBV3-2) and TRBJ1-3; no reliable D call. Germline V lookup: CDR1 LGHDT, CDR2 YNNKEL (reference sequence). The CDR3 contains 17 residues. The V end lost 4 bases, the J end lost 0 bases, and 16 bases lay between the germline ends. The CDR3 DNA is TGTGCCAGCAGCCGCACAACCCGAGGCGTCTCTGGAAACACCATATATTTT. This codes for CASSRTTRGVSGNTIYF.

The chain is built from TRBV7-9 and TRBJ2-3, with 9 positions matching TRBD2. Trimming at V came to 3 bases and at J to 2 bases, leaving 3 bases not matched to a gene. Germline values: CDR1 SEHNR, CDR2 FQNEAQ (reference sequence). The CDR3 extends over 15 amino acids. This CDR3 reads CASSFTSGYTDTQYF. CDR3 DNA sequence: TGTGCCAGCAGCTTTACTAGCGGGTACACAGATACGCAGTATTTT.

The CDR3, as DNA: TGTGCCAGCAGCGTAGGGACGGGGGGGCACAATGAGCAGTTCTTC. As protein: CASSVGTGGHNEQFF. The rearrangement joins TRBV9 to TRBJ2-1, with TRBD2 identical over 8 bases. Germline V gives CDR1 SGDLS, CDR2 YYNGEE. The CDR3 contains 15 residues. With 0 bases clipped from V and 5 bases from J, the junction kept 4 bases outside the gene matches.

Here the CDR3 DNA reads TGTGCCCTCCGTCGGGACAGGCCCTACAATGAGCAGTTCTTC. This sequence encodes CALRRDRPYNEQFF. This chain joins TRBV3-1 (or the pseudogene TRBV3-2) and TRBJ2-1; 8 bases fit TRBD1. The CDR3 totals 14 residues. With V trimmed by 11 bases and J by 2 bases, 8 bases remained unmatched. Germline V gives CDR1 LGHDT, CDR2 YNNKEL (reference sequence).

V usage is TRBV10-1 and J usage is TRBJ2-5, with 11 positions matching TRBD2. Trimming at V came to 9 bases and at J to 2 bases, leaving 2 bases not matched to a gene. The CDR3 sequence is 13 residues long. Looked up from germline, CDR1 is WNHNN and CDR2 is SYGVQD (reference sequence). CDR3 loop: CARGLAEQETQYF. Here the CDR3 DNA reads TGCGCCAGGGGACTAGCGGAGCAAGAGACCCAGTACTTC.

The J gene is TRBJ1-1, the V gene TRBV7-9; D is perhaps TRBD1 (6 bases). The CDR3 loop spans 15 amino acids. Germline values: CDR1 SEHNR, CDR2 FQNEAQ (reference sequence). V dropped 4 bases and J dropped 3 bases, with 15 bases sitting between them. CDR3 sequence reads: CASSSRGASDTEAFF. The CDR3, as DNA: TGTGCCAGCAGCTCACGGGGGGCGTCGGACACTGAAGCTTTCTTT.

V usage is TRBV5-5 and J usage is TRBJ1-2; TRBD1 matches at 9 bases. After removal of 3 bases from V and 8 bases from J, the junction contained 11 bases not matched to a gene. The CDR3 length is 15 residues. Looked up from germline, CDR1 is SGHKS and CDR2 is YYEKEE (reference sequence). The CDR3, as DNA: TGTGCCAGCAGCTCCCGGACAGGGGATATACGGGGCTACACCTTC. Translating it yields CASSSRTGDIRGYTF.

The chain combines TRBV6-5 with TRBJ2-7, with a weak D call TRBD1 (5 bases). Between the trimmed V and J ends, which lost 6 bases and 4 bases, there was a span of 10 bases. Germline V gene lookup returns CDR1 MNHEY and CDR2 SVGAGI. The CDR3 sequence is 12 residues long. The CDR3, as DNA: TGTGCCAGCAGGCTACAGGATTACGAGCAGTACTTC. It specifies CASRLQDYEQYF.

The CDR3 coding sequence is TGTGCCTGGAAGCGCGGTAACTACGAGCAGTACTTC. Its translation: CAWKRGNYEQYF. This chain uses TRBV30 with TRBJ2-7; no reliable D call. Trimming cost V 4 bases and J 3 bases, with 10 bases left between them. The V gene's germline CDR1 is GTSNPN and CDR2 SVGIG (reference sequence). This CDR3 has 12 amino acids. Together with reference TRBV30 and TRBJ2-7, the CDR3 gives the full variable domain: SQTIHQWPATLVQPVGSPLSLECTVEGTSNPNLYWYRQAAGRGLQLLFYSVGIGQISSEVPQNLSASRPQDRQFILSSKKLLLSDSGFYLCAWKRGNYEQYFGPGTRLTVT.

The rearrangement links TRBV12-3 or TRBV12-4 to TRBJ1-5; D is undetermined. There are 13 residues in the CDR3. Trimming left V 3 bases short and J 4 bases short, with 7 bases between. The CDR3 coding sequence is TGTGCCAGCAGTTTCGGTCCTAATCAGCCCCAGCATTTT. It translates to CASSFGPNQPQHF.

CDR3 coding DNA: TGTGCCAGCTCACCACGGACTAGCGTCACTAGCACAGATACGCAGTATTTT. This translates into CASSPRTSVTSTDTQYF. The chain is built from TRBV18 and TRBJ2-3, with 9 bases fitting TRBD2. J lost 0 bases, V lost 1 base, and 5 bases had no gene match. The CDR3 covers 17 residues. CDR1 is KGHSH and CDR2 is LQKENI in the germline V gene.

V usage is TRBV7-9 and J usage is TRBJ1-6; D is unclear. V lost 5 bases and J lost 7, with 9 bases in between. The CDR3 sequence is 13 residues long. The germline CDR1 and CDR2 sequences are SEHNR and FQNEAQ (reference sequence). Here the CDR3 reads CASSPRENSPLHF. CDR3 DNA sequence: TGTGCCAGCAGCCCCCGGGAGAATTCACCCCTCCACTTT.

The chain uses TRBV28 and TRBJ1-2; no clear D gene. CDR1 is MDHEN and CDR2 is SYDVKM in the germline V gene. The CDR3 spans 16 residues. V was trimmed by 2 bases and J by 2 bases, leaving 15 bases between them. CDR3 sequence: CASSLPVSTPNYGYTF. Here the CDR3 DNA reads TGTGCCAGCAGTTTACCAGTCTCAACCCCAAACTATGGCTACACCTTC.

This clone is a singleton in its sample. The V gene is TRBV5-4, the J gene TRBJ2-1, with 7 bases lining up with TRBD2. Trimming took 2 bases from V and 6 from J; bases not matched to a gene: 8. Germline CDR1 is SGHNT and CDR2 is YYREEE (reference sequence). The CDR3 runs to 15 residues. Here the CDR3 reads CASSFGGFSGNEQFF. The CDR3, as DNA: TGTGCCAGCAGCTTCGGGGGGTTTTCCGGCAATGAGCAGTTCTTC. The entire variable domain, with the rest obtained from reference TRBV5-4 and TRBJ2-1, is as follows: ETGVTQSPTHLIKTRGQQVTLRCSSQSGHNTVSWYQQALGQGPQFIFQYYREEENGRGNFPPRFSGLQFPNYSSELNVNALELDDSALYLCASSFGGFSGNEQFFGPGTRLTVL.

The chain carries TRBV10-3 and TRBJ2-5, with TRBD2 identical over 8 bases. V shed 0 bases, J shed 1 base, and the junction held 7 bases outside the gene matches. The CDR3 spans 17 residues. Germline CDR1 and CDR2: ENHRY and SYGVKD. CDR3 DNA sequence: TGTGCCATCAGTGAGTCGATGGTAGCGGGGTTCCAAGAGACCCAGTACTTC. Protein product: CAISESMVAGFQETQYF.